This TCR beta chain was found in a study of cytomegalovirus exposure and HLA in healthy donors. General study results and limits: The authors confirmed in vitro that three CMV-associated chains were specific for CMV antigens. It is likely that the observed cluster of highly shared sequence variants was a sequencing artifact. Several of the most significant clusters appeared, in a later analysis, to be linked to common viral pathogens. Earlier analysis looked at TCR beta V segments, and most were productive about 90% or about 30% of the time.

The PCR contained 60 Vbeta and 13 Jbeta primers. Profiled with immunoSEQ multiplex PCR; TCRdb holds only in-frame clones, not every one. The sample records some 160,000 clones, 70% to 80% being singletons. Trimming removed 3 bases from V and 4 bases from J, with 12 bases in between. The CDR3 spans 14 residues. Germline loops: CDR1 KGHSH, CDR2 LQKENI. As regards this clone: Antigen: not known.

The TCR was taken from a man aged 50-59 years in good health and CMV-seropositive. The chain links TRBV18 to TRBJ2-5; TRBD1 is a possible D gene (6 bases). What was sequenced was PBMCs. The DNA of the CDR3 is TGTGCCAGCTCACCTCAGGGGACAAGAGAGACCCAGTACTTC. As protein: CASSPQGTRETQYF.